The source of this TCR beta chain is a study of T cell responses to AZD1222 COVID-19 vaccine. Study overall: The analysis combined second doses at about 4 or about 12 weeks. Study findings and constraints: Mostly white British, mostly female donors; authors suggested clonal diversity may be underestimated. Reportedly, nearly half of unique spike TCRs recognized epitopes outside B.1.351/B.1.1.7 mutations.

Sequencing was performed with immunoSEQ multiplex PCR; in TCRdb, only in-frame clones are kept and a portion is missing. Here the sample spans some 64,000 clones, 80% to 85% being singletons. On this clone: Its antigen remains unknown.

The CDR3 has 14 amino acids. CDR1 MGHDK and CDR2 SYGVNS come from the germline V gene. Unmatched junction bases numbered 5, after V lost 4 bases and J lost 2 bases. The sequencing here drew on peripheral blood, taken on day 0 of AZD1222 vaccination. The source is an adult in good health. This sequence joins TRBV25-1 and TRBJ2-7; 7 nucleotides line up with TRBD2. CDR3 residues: CASSAGGGAYEQYF. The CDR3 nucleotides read TGTGCCAGCAGTGCCGGCGGGGGAGCCTACGAGCAGTACTTC.